Listed below are T cell receptor beta chains from one sample, sequenced in a study of cytomegalovirus exposure and HLA in healthy donors. TCRdb's table, derived via immunoSEQ multiplex PCR, lists solely in-frame clones and lacks some. The table has roughly 240,000 clones, 82% seen once. Sequenced sample: PBMCs. Source of these receptors: a woman aged 40 to 55 in good health and CMV-seropositive. The CDR3 runs from the conserved cysteine through the conserved F or W. D genes are given only for firm matches. Size is stated for part of the rows, as once, few or many counts, or as a class when the clone is expanded.

j_call | v_call | cdr3_length | d_call | clone_size | cdr3_aa | cdr3_nt
TRBJ2-2 | TRBV2 | 14 | . | . | CASSVFGDTGELFF | TGTGCCAGCAGTGTCTTCGGTGACACCGGGGAGCTGTTTTTT
TRBJ1-4 | TRBV6-4 | 15 | . | few | CASSETGSTNEKLFF | TGTGCCAGCAGCGAAACAGGGTCGACTAATGAAAAACTGTTTTTT
TRBJ2-3 | TRBV30 | 17 | TRBD2 | few | CAWSVSRLAAYTDTQYF | TGTGCCTGGAGTGTCTCGCGACTAGCGGCGTACACAGATACGCAGTATTTT
TRBJ1-5 | TRBV6-7 | 18 | . | few | CASSHKLRQAGGNQPQHF | TGTGCCAGCAGCCACAAACTACGACAGGCGGGGGGCAATCAGCCCCAGCATTTT
TRBJ2-7 | TRBV7-2 | 14 | . | . | CASSLEGGYYEQYF | TGTGCCAGCAGCTTGGAAGGAGGATATTACGAGCAGTACTTC
TRBJ1-3 | TRBV29-1 | 17 | TRBD1 | . | CSVEGRTGALSGNTIYF | TGCAGCGTTGAAGGGCGGACAGGGGCCCTCTCTGGAAACACCATATATTTT
TRBJ2-7 | TRBV19 | 15 | TRBD1 | . | CASSTRTGGSYEQYF | TGTGCCAGTAGCACTCGGACAGGGGGGTCCTACGAGCAGTACTTC
TRBJ1-2 | TRBV15 | 14 | TRBD1 | once | CATSIAGGNYGYTF | TGTGCCACCAGCATCGCAGGGGGTAACTATGGCTACACCTTC
TRBJ2-1 | TRBV5-8 | 15 | TRBD2 | . | CASPSGTSGYNEQFF | TGTGCCAGCCCTTCCGGGACTAGCGGATACAATGAGCAGTTCTTC
TRBJ2-7 | TRBV6-6 | 14 | . | few | CASSPDRSTYEQYF | TGTGCCAGCAGTCCTGACAGGTCTACTTACGAGCAGTACTTC
TRBJ2-7 | TRBV5-1 | 16 | TRBD2 | once | CASSHRTSGPPGEQYF | TGCGCCAGCAGCCACCGGACTAGCGGGCCTCCTGGGGAGCAGTACTTC
TRBJ1-2 | TRBV7-2 | 16 | . | . | CASSLAQGGSSYGYTF | TGTGCCAGCAGCTTAGCCCAGGGTGGCTCTAGCTATGGCTACACCTTC
TRBJ1-1 | TRBV7-2 | 17 | TRBD1 | . | CASSWTGVGSVNTEAFF | TGTGCCAGCAGTTGGACAGGGGTCGGAAGCGTGAACACTGAGGCTTTCTTT
TRBJ1-1 | TRBV7-2 | 13 | TRBD1 | . | CASSQTGVAEAFF | TGTGCCAGCAGCCAAACAGGGGTCGCTGAAGCTTTCTTT
TRBJ2-1 | TRBV13 | 14 | TRBD2 | . | CASGTSGLYNEQFF | TGTGCCAGCGGCACTAGCGGCCTCTACAATGAGCAGTTCTTC
TRBJ2-5 | TRBV7-2 | 16 | TRBD2 | . | CASSLGGRGARETQYF | TGTGCCAGCAGCTTAGGAGGGAGGGGCGCAAGAGAGACCCAGTACTTC
TRBJ2-7 | TRBV10-2 | 17 | . | . | CASSESYRGQVNWEQYF | TGCGCCAGCAGTGAGTCCTATCGTGGGCAGGTGAATTGGGAGCAGTACTTC
TRBJ2-7 | TRBV4-2 | 17 | TRBD2 | . | CASSQDRRGTTSYEQYF | TGTGCCAGCAGCCAAGATCGGCGCGGGACTACGTCCTACGAGCAGTACTTC
TRBJ1-2 | TRBV7-9 | 12 | . | . | CASRRGGYGYTF | TGTGCCAGCCGCCGGGGAGGCTATGGCTACACCTTC
TRBJ2-7 | TRBV30 | 11 | TRBD2 | . | CATQIPGLAHF | TGTGCCACACAAATCCCGGGACTAGCGCACTTC
TRBJ1-2 | TRBV11-1 | 15 | TRBD1 | . | CASSSRDRGDYGYTF | TGTGCCAGCAGCTCTCGGGACAGGGGTGACTATGGCTACACCTTC
TRBJ2-2 | TRBV9 | 20 | TRBD2 | . | CASSGEVETSARLNTGELFF | TGTGCCAGCAGCGGAGAAGTTGAGACTAGCGCTCGGTTGAACACCGGGGAGCTGTTTTTT
TRBJ1-6 | TRBV7-2 | 14 | . | once | CATTVFSYNSPLHF | TGTGCCACGACAGTCTTCTCCTATAATTCACCCCTCCACTTT
TRBJ2-5 | TRBV5-4 | 14 | . | once | CASSLAGVGETQYF | TGTGCCAGCAGCTTGGCGGGGGTTGGCGAGACCCAGTACTTC
TRBJ1-2 | TRBV5-6 | 12 | . | . | CASSLRGYGYTF | TGTGCCAGCAGCCTCAGGGGCTATGGCTACACCTTC
TRBJ1-5 | TRBV19 | 14 | . | . | CASSMGRKGQPQHF | TGTGCCAGTAGTATGGGGAGGAAGGGTCAGCCCCAGCATTTT
TRBJ1-3 | TRBV27 | 17 | . | . | CASSPDYRVEAGNTIYF | TGTGCCAGCAGTCCGGATTACAGGGTAGAGGCTGGAAACACCATATATTTT
TRBJ1-2 | TRBV29-1 | 12 | TRBD1 | . | CSAEDRGYGYTF | TGCAGCGCTGAGGACAGGGGGTATGGCTACACCTTC
TRBJ1-4 | TRBV30 | 15 | TRBD1 | . | CAWSSLTGLNEKLFF | TGTGCCTGGAGTTCCTTGACAGGGCTTAATGAAAAACTGTTTTTT
TRBJ1-1 | TRBV7-2 | 15 | . | . | CASSLSQTMNTEAFF | TGTGCCAGCAGCCTATCCCAGACAATGAACACTGAAGCTTTCTTT
TRBJ1-1 | TRBV6-1 | 13 | . | . | CASSEGSRTEAFF | TGTGCCAGCAGTGAAGGATCTAGGACTGAAGCTTTCTTT
TRBJ2-7 | TRBV6-5 | 11 | . | . | CASSDRVEQYF | TGTGCCAGCAGTGACCGGGTCGAGCAGTACTTC
TRBJ2-5 | TRBV28 | 16 | . | . | CASSSFVGTLEETQYF | TGTGCCAGCAGTTCGTTCGTGGGGACACTTGAAGAGACCCAGTACTTC